Each of the 17 T cell receptor beta chains below was sequenced from the same sample in a study of T cell changes during pregnancy in multiple sclerosis. Here immunoSEQ multiplex PCR was the method, and the copy in TCRdb shows in-frame clones only, minus some. Of roughly 110,000 clones listed, about 90% were seen once; the top ten hold roughly 1.6%. This material consisted of peripheral blood, taken before pregnancy. Receptor source: a female donor with multiple sclerosis, enrolled in a pregnancy study.

This chain links TRBV28 with TRBJ2-2; TRBD2 is a possible D gene (7 bases). Deletions cut 2 bases from V and 4 bases from J, with 17 bases between. The germline V gene encodes CDR1 MDHEN and CDR2 SYDVKM. CDR3 length: 17 amino acids. The CDR3 loop reads CASSLIGAGEGTGELFF. For the CDR3, the DNA is TGTGCCAGCAGTTTAATCGGTGCAGGGGAGGGCACCGGGGAGCTGTTTTTT. The whole variable domain, filled in from reference TRBV28 and TRBJ2-2, reads DVKVTQSSRYLVKRTGEKVFLECVQDMDHENMFWYRQDPGLGLRLIYFSYDVKMKEKGDIPEGYSVSREKKERFSLILESASTNQTSMYLCASSLIGAGEGTGELFFGEGSRLTVL.

This sequence joins TRBV28 and TRBJ2-7; D ambiguous. V was cut by 2 bases and J by 3 bases, with 11 bases left in between. The CDR3 totals 14 residues. Germline V gene sequence: CDR1 MDHEN, CDR2 SYDVKM. The DNA of the CDR3 is TGTGCCAGCAGTTTAAACTCGCGGATCTACGAGCAGTACTTC. It codes for CASSLNSRIYEQYF.

The chain uses TRBV6-6 and TRBJ1-4; D possibly corresponds to TRBD1 (5 bases). This CDR3 has 13 residues. Trimming removed 7 bases from V and 6 bases from J, with 12 bases in between. Germline CDR1 reads MNHNY; CDR2 reads SVGAGI (reference sequence). CDR3 sequence (DNA): TGTGCCAGCAATGGGGCATCGGATGAAAAACTGTTTTTT. It specifies CASNGASDEKLFF.

This chain joins TRBV19 and TRBJ2-5, with 8 bases that match TRBD1. Germline trimming cut 2 bases from V and 2 bases from J; bases unmatched to any gene: 4. From germline, CDR1 is LNHDA and CDR2 SQIVND (reference sequence). The CDR3 has 15 amino acids. CDR3 bases: TGTGCCAGTAGTATAAGGACAGGGTGGCAAGAGACCCAGTACTTC. Amino acids: CASSIRTGWQETQYF.

V and J are TRBV2 and TRBJ1-6; D not resolved. Germline V CDR1 and CDR2: SNHLY, FYNNEI. This CDR3 comprises 17 residues. Deletions cut 5 bases from V and 0 bases from J, with 14 bases between. The CDR3 region has the DNA TGTGCCAGCAGTCTCCGGAGTATTAGCTCCTATAATTCACCCCTCCACTTT. It codes for CASSLRSISSYNSPLHF.

This chain links TRBV18 with TRBJ1-1; 7 positions agree with TRBD1. V lost 5 bases to trimming and J lost 1 base; unmatched junction nucleotides: 7. The V gene's germline CDR1 is KGHSH and CDR2 LQKENI. This CDR3 is built from 15 residues. The CDR3 spells CASSAGQATNTEAFF. As DNA, the CDR3 is TGTGCCAGCTCAGCCGGACAGGCAACGAACACTGAAGCTTTCTTT.

This sequence joins TRBV12-5 and TRBJ2-2; TRBD2 aligns across 11 bases. The germline V gene has CDR1 LGHNT and CDR2 FRNRAP. CDR3 length equals 16 residues. Trimming at V came to 4 bases and at J to 5 bases, leaving 6 bases not matched to a gene. CDR3 in amino acids: CASGSARLAGTGELFF. In nucleotides, the CDR3 is TGTGCTAGTGGTTCCGCTCGACTAGCGGGGACCGGGGAGCTGTTTTTT. Complete variable domain (other parts from reference TRBV12-5 and TRBJ2-2): DARVTQTPRHKVTEMGQEVTMRCQPILGHNTVFWYRQTMMQGLELLAYFRNRAPLDDSGMPKDRFSAEMPDATLATLKIQPSEPRDSAVYFCASGSARLAGTGELFFGEGSRLTVL.

This clone was found once. The chain combines TRBV9 with TRBJ1-2; no firm D call. Trimming pared 7 bases from V and 2 bases from J, leaving 12 bases between. Germline assignment: CDR1 SGDLS and CDR2 YYNGEE. CDR3 length equals 13 residues. CDR3 in DNA: TGTGCCAGCGCGAACAGAGAAAACTATGGCTACACCTTC. It is translated as CASANRENYGYTF.

This clone was seen only a few times. V is TRBV5-1 and J is TRBJ1-2; no clear D. CDR1 is SGHRS and CDR2 is YFSETQ in the germline V gene. V was shortened by 3 bases and J by 3 bases, with 3 bases between the two germline ends. The CDR3 length is 11 residues. As DNA, the CDR3 is TGCGCCAGCAGCTCCGACTATGGCTACACCTTC. Translated, it gives CASSSDYGYTF.

The chain recombines TRBV28 with TRBJ1-1, with D perhaps matching TRBD1 (6 bases). V was shortened by 3 bases and J by 5 bases, with 16 bases between the two germline ends. The CDR3 has 15 amino acids. CDR1 is MDHEN and CDR2 is SYDVKM in the germline V gene. This CDR3 is CASSFPGGGWTEAFF. The CDR3 coding sequence is TGTGCCAGCAGTTTTCCGGGGGGCGGGTGGACTGAAGCTTTCTTT.

This chain links TRBV20-1 with TRBJ2-7; 10 bases agree with TRBD1. The CDR3 is 11 amino acids. V was clipped by 5 bases and J by 6 bases; unmatched bases: 1. The germline V gene encodes CDR1 DFQATT and CDR2 SNEGSKA (reference sequence). The CDR3 reads CSAWDRGEQYF. The CDR3 DNA sequence: TGCAGTGCTTGGGACAGGGGCGAGCAGTACTTC.

The chain joins TRBV2 to TRBJ2-5; 7 nucleotides line up with TRBD1. CDR3 length equals 15 residues. J was trimmed by 2 bases and V by 6 bases; bases with no gene match: 9. CDR1 and CDR2 from the germline V gene are SNHLY and FYNNEI. The CDR3 sequence: CASSERQGEQETQYF. CDR3 DNA sequence: TGTGCCAGCAGCGAGCGACAGGGAGAACAAGAGACCCAGTACTTC.

V usage is TRBV5-1 and J usage is TRBJ2-2; the D gene is possibly TRBD2 (7 bases). The CDR3 has 13 residues. Per the germline V gene, CDR1 is SGHRS and CDR2 is YFSETQ. The ends were cut back, 5 bases at V and 7 bases at J, with 12 bases in the middle. CDR3 sequence reads: CASRRGAGGELFF. CDR3 DNA: TGCGCCAGCAGACGGGGGGCGGGCGGGGAGCTGTTTTTT.

The chain has TRBV7-2 and TRBJ1-3; D remains unclear. V shed 8 bases and J shed 7 bases, with 6 bases lying between them. The CDR3 has 10 residues. Germline lookup yields CDR1 SGHTA and CDR2 FQGNSA. The CDR3 protein is CASGGNTIYF. CDR3 nucleotide sequence: TGTGCCAGCGGCGGTAACACCATATATTTT.

This clone occurred once. The chain carries TRBV9 and TRBJ2-1, with 7 bases aligning to TRBD2. The germline V gene has CDR1 SGDLS and CDR2 YYNGEE. The length of the CDR3 is 13 residues. V dropped 4 bases and J dropped 7; count of bases not matched to a gene: 5. CDR3 DNA: TGTGCCAGCAGCAAGGCCGGGGGGAATGAGCAGTTCTTC. This gives the protein CASSKAGGNEQFF.

The chain couples TRBV7-6 to TRBJ2-7, with 13 bases lining up with TRBD2. The CDR3 has 15 amino acids. J lost 2 bases, V lost 5 bases, and 3 bases had no gene match. Per the germline V gene, CDR1 is SGHVS and CDR2 is FNYEAQ. The DNA of the CDR3 is TGTGCCAGCAGCCCTGGGACTAGCGGGACCTACGAGCAGTACTTC. Protein sequence: CASSPGTSGTYEQYF.

The chain uses TRBV4-3 and TRBJ2-3, with 7 bases identical to TRBD2. Losses at the gene ends were 4 bases for V and 2 bases for J; bases not matched to a gene: 6. The germline V gene encodes CDR1 LGHNA and CDR2 YSLEER. This CDR3 contains 15 residues. CDR3 bases: TGCGCCAGCAGCCGACAAGCGGGGACCACAGATACGCAGTATTTT. Its translation: CASSRQAGTTDTQYF.